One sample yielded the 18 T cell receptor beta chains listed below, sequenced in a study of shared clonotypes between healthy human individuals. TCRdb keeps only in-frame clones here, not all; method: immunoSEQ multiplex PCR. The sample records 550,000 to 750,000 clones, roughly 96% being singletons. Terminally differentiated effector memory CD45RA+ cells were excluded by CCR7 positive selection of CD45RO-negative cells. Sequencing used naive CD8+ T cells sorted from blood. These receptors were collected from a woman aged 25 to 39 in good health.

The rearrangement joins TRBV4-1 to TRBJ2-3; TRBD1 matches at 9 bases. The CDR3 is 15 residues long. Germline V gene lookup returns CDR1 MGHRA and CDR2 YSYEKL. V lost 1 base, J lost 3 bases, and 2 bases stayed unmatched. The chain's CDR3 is CASSQAGQGTDTQYF. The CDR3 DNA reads TGCGCCAGCAGCCAAGCGGGACAGGGAACAGATACGCAGTATTTT.

The CDR3 coding sequence is TGTGCCAGCAGCTTAGCGTTCTCAGGGGCCGACGAGCAGTACTTC. It specifies CASSLAFSGADEQYF. The V call is TRBV7-6, the J call TRBJ2-7, with D possibly being TRBD1 (6 bases). V was shortened by 0 bases and J by 5 bases, with 14 bases between the two germline ends. This CDR3 has 15 amino acids. Germline lookup yields CDR1 SGHVS and CDR2 FNYEAQ.

For the CDR3, the DNA is TGTGCCAGCAGCGTAATGCAGGGCAGCCACTATGGCTACACCTTC. This translates into CASSVMQGSHYGYTF. This rearrangement joins TRBV9 to TRBJ1-2; D perhaps matches TRBD1 (5 bases). The CDR3 has 15 residues. V was clipped by 1 base and J by 3 bases, with 13 bases between them. Germline CDR1 reads SGDLS; CDR2 reads YYNGEE.

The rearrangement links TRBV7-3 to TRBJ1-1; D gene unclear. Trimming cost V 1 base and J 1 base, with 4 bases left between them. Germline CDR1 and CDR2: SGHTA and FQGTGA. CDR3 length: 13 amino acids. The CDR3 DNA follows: TGTGCCAGCAGCTTAAATTGGAACACTGAAGCTTTCTTT. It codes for CASSLNWNTEAFF.

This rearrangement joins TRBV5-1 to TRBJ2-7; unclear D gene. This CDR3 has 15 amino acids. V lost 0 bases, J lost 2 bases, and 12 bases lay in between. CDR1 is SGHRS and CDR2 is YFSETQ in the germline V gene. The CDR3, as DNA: TGCGCCAGCAGCTTGGCTCTGGGTCCCACCTACGAGCAGTACTTC. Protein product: CASSLALGPTYEQYF.

The DNA for the CDR3 is TGTGCCAGCAGCTACAATGACGAGCAGTACTTC. This gives the protein CASSYNDEQYF. J is TRBJ2-5 and V is TRBV4-2; D remains ambiguous. The end of the DNA aligns better with TRBJ2-7, so the J call may be wrong. This CDR3 has 11 amino acids. Germline V lookup: CDR1 LGHNA, CDR2 YNFKEQ.

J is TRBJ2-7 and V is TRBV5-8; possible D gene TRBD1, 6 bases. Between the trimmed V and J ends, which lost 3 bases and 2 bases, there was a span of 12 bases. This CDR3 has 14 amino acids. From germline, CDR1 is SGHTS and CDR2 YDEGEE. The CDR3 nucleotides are TGTGCCAGCAGCTCTGGGGGCATAACCTACGAGCAGTACTTC. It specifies CASSSGGITYEQYF.

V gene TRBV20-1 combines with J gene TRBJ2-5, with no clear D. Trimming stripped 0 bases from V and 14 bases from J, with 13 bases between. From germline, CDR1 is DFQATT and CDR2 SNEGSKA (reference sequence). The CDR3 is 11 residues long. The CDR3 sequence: CSARDLNYYYF. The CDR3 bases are TGCAGTGCTAGAGATCTCAACTACTACTACTTC.

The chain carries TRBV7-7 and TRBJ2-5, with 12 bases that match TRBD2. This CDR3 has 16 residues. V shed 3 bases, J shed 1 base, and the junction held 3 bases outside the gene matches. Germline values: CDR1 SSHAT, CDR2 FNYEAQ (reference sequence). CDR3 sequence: CASSLGLAGPQETQYF. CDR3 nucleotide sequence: TGTGCCAGCAGCTTGGGACTAGCGGGTCCCCAAGAGACCCAGTACTTC.

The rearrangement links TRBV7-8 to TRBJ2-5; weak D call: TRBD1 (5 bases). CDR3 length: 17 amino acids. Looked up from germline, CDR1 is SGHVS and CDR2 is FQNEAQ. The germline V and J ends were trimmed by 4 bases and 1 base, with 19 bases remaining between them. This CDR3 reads CASSSPGYGRAQETQYF. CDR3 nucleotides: TGTGCCAGCAGCTCCCCGGGCTATGGCAGGGCCCAAGAGACCCAGTACTTC.

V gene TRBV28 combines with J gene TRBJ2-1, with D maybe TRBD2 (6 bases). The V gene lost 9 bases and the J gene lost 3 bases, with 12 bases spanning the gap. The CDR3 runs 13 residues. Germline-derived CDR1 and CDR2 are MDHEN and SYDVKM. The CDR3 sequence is CASVAENYNEQFF. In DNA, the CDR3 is TGTGCCAGTGTAGCGGAGAACTACAATGAGCAGTTCTTC.

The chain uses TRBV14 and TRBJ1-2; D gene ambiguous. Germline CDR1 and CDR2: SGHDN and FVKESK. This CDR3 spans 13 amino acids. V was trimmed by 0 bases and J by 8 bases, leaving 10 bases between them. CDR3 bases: TGTGCCAGCAGCCAAGAGGCAGAGTGGGGCTACACCTTC. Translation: CASSQEAEWGYTF.

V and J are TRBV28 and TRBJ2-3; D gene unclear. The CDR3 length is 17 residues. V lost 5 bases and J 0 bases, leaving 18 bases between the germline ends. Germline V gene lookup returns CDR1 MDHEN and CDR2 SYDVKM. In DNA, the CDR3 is TGTGCCAGCAGTCCAGACCCCCTTGGCGGCAGCACAGATACGCAGTATTTT. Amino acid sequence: CASSPDPLGGSTDTQYF. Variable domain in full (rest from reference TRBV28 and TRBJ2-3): DVKVTQSSRYLVKRTGEKVFLECVQDMDHENMFWYRQDPGLGLRLIYFSYDVKMKEKGDIPEGYSVSREKKERFSLILESASTNQTSMYLCASSPDPLGGSTDTQYFGPGTRLTVL.

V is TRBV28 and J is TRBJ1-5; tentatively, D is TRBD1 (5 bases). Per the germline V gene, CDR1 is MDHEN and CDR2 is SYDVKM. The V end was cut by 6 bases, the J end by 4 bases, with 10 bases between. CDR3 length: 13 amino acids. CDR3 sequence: CASRIGGNQPQHF. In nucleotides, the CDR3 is TGTGCCAGCAGGATCGGGGGAAATCAGCCCCAGCATTTT.

The CDR3 DNA reads as TGTGCCAGCAGACTTTCGGAGACCCAGTACTTC. Translated: CASRLSETQYF. V usage is TRBV28 and J usage is TRBJ2-5; D remains ambiguous. Germline CDR1 is MDHEN and CDR2 is SYDVKM. V was clipped by 6 bases and J by 5 bases, with 7 bases between them. The CDR3 length is 11 residues.

The CDR3 region has the DNA TGTGCCAGCAGTAAGAGCGGGAGGGCGGTCGGGTACGAGCAGTACTTC. As protein: CASSKSGRAVGYEQYF. The gene calls are TRBV27 and TRBJ2-7; 10 nucleotides line up with TRBD2. The CDR3 runs 16 residues. Trimming took 5 bases from V and 4 from J; bases not matched to a gene: 11. Germline V gene data show CDR1 as MNHEY and CDR2 as SMNVEV (reference sequence).

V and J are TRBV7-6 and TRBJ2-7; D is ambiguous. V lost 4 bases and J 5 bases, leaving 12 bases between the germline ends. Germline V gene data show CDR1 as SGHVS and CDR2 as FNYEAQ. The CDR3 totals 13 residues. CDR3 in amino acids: CASSSGLGNEQYF. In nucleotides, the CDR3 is TGTGCCAGCAGCTCTGGCCTTGGGAACGAGCAGTACTTC.

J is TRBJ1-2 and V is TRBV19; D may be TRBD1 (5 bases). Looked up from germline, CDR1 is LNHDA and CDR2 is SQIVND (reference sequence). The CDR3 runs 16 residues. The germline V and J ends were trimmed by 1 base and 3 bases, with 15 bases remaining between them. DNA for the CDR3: TGTGCCAGTAGTATAGTAACATGGGGGAACGACTATGGCTACACCTTC. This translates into CASSIVTWGNDYGYTF.